The rows below give T cell receptor beta chains drawn from one sample of a study of cytomegalovirus exposure and HLA in healthy donors. Only in-frame clones appear in the TCRdb table, and some are missing; sequencing was by immunoSEQ multiplex PCR. This table holds fewer than 180,000 clones, around 60% found once. The specimen was PBMCs. These receptor sequences come from a woman aged 60-75 years in good health and CMV-seropositive. Both conserved end residues are part of each CDR3. Each record gives: V gene, clone size, D gene, J gene, CDR3 DNA, CDR3 protein. The D gene is left open where the match is weak. Clone size, where shown, is once, few, many, or a class for clones that have expanded.

V: TRBV27; size: NA; D: TRBD2; J: TRBJ2-3; DNA: TGTGCCAGCAATAGGCGGGAGGATCTAGGTACGCAGTATTTT; CDR3: CASNRREDLGTQYF
V: TRBV2; size: NA; D: NA; J: TRBJ2-5; DNA: TGTGCCACCGCAGGCGGGAAGGCGGAGACCCAGTACTTC; CDR3: CATAGGKAETQYF
V: TRBV28; size: NA; D: NA; J: TRBJ1-2; DNA: TGTGCCACGCGGCACTCTGGGGGCTACACCTTC; CDR3: CATRHSGGYTF
V: TRBV15; size: NA; D: NA; J: TRBJ2-3; DNA: TGTGCCACCAGCAGCCGCCCGGGACTTAGCACAGATACGCAGTATTTT; CDR3: CATSSRPGLSTDTQYF
V: TRBV2; size: NA; D: TRBD2; J: TRBJ2-5; DNA: TGTGCCAGCAGTGTACGCAGAGCGGGATACGAGACCCAGTACTTC; CDR3: CASSVRRAGYETQYF
V: TRBV15; size: NA; D: TRBD1; J: TRBJ1-2; DNA: TGTGCCACTGGCCGGGACAGGGAAGACTATGGCTACACCTTC; CDR3: CATGRDREDYGYTF
V: TRBV28; size: once; D: NA; J: TRBJ1-1; DNA: TGTGCCATCTTGACAGGCGACATGAACACTGAAGCTTTCTTT; CDR3: CAILTGDMNTEAFF
V: TRBV9; size: NA; D: TRBD1; J: TRBJ2-5; DNA: TGTGCCAGCAGCGTCGGGACAGTCCAAGAGACCCAGTACTTC; CDR3: CASSVGTVQETQYF
V: TRBV5-1; size: NA; D: TRBD1; J: TRBJ1-3; DNA: TGCGCCAGCAGCCCGACAGGGTCCGGAAACACCATATATTTT; CDR3: CASSPTGSGNTIYF
V: TRBV27; size: NA; D: TRBD1; J: TRBJ2-5; DNA: TGTGCCAGCAGTTTACGACAGGGGCGATACTCAGAGACCCAGTACTTC; CDR3: CASSLRQGRYSETQYF
V: TRBV5-6; size: NA; D: NA; J: TRBJ1-4; DNA: TGTGCCAGCAGTCCCCAGGGTAGGGAAAAACTGTTTTTT; CDR3: CASSPQGREKLFF
V: TRBV30; size: NA; D: NA; J: TRBJ2-7; DNA: TGTGCCTGGAGTTCGGGGTCCGAGCAGTACTTC; CDR3: CAWSSGSEQYF
V: TRBV5-1; size: NA; D: NA; J: TRBJ2-3; DNA: TGCGCCAGCAGCTTGGGTGGAGGCCCAGATACGCAGTATTTT; CDR3: CASSLGGGPDTQYF
V: TRBV7-9; size: NA; D: NA; J: TRBJ2-3; DNA: TGTGCCAGCAGCTTAGTTGCGGGTCTAAGCACAGATACGCAGTATTTT; CDR3: CASSLVAGLSTDTQYF
V: TRBV28; size: NA; D: TRBD1; J: TRBJ2-7; DNA: TGTGCCAGCAGTCCACACTACAGGGGAACAGACGAGCAGTACTTC; CDR3: CASSPHYRGTDEQYF
V: TRBV10-2; size: NA; D: NA; J: TRBJ2-1; DNA: TGCGCCAGTATTCGGGGTAATGAGCAGTTCTTC; CDR3: CASIRGNEQFF
V: TRBV10-1; size: NA; D: TRBD2; J: TRBJ2-5; DNA: TGCGCCAGCAGCCCACTAGCGGGAGGACTCCAAGAGACCCAGTACTTC; CDR3: CASSPLAGGLQETQYF
V: TRBV4-3; size: NA; D: NA; J: TRBJ2-1; DNA: TGCGCCAGCAGCCAAGTTCAGGGTTCCTACAATGAGCAGTTCTTC; CDR3: CASSQVQGSYNEQFF
V: TRBV4-2; size: NA; D: TRBD2; J: TRBJ2-1; DNA: TGTGCCAGCAGCCAAGAGATTACGACTAGCGGAGGGGTCAATGAGCAGTTCTTC; CDR3: CASSQEITTSGGVNEQFF
V: TRBV7-8; size: once; D: TRBD2; J: TRBJ2-4; DNA: TGTGCCAGCAGCTTTGGCTGGGCGGGGGGGAACATTCAGTACTTC; CDR3: CASSFGWAGGNIQYF
V: TRBV9; size: NA; D: NA; J: TRBJ2-1; DNA: TGTGCCAGCACCCCCCGGACAAATATCAATGAGCAGTTCTTC; CDR3: CASTPRTNINEQFF
V: TRBV19; size: few; D: NA; J: TRBJ2-3; DNA: TGTGCCAGTAGGATGGCTGGGGGGGATACGCAGTATTTT; CDR3: CASRMAGGDTQYF
V: TRBV5-4; size: NA; D: TRBD1; J: TRBJ2-1; DNA: TGTGCCAGCAGAGAAATCGGGGGACAGGCCCACAATGAGCAGTTCTTC; CDR3: CASREIGGQAHNEQFF
V: TRBV11-1; size: NA; D: NA; J: TRBJ2-1; DNA: TGTGCCAGCAGCTTATGGACACGCTCCTACAATGAGCAGTTCTTC; CDR3: CASSLWTRSYNEQFF
V: TRBV7-8; size: NA; D: TRBD2; J: TRBJ2-3; DNA: TGTGCCAGCAGCTTATGGACTAGCGGGAGTTCAGATACGCAGTATTTT; CDR3: CASSLWTSGSSDTQYF
V: TRBV9; size: NA; D: NA; J: TRBJ1-3; DNA: TGTGCCAGCAGCGCGACAGGTCCCAGGCAGATGGACACCATATATTTT; CDR3: CASSATGPRQMDTIYF
V: TRBV6-1; size: NA; D: TRBD1; J: TRBJ2-7; DNA: TGTGCCAGCAAGAAGGGACAGGGTGTCTCCTACGAGCAGTACTTC; CDR3: CASKKGQGVSYEQYF
V: TRBV30; size: few; D: NA; J: TRBJ1-4; DNA: TGTGCCGCTATGGGCGGGGGCCGTGAAAAACTGTTTTTT; CDR3: CAAMGGGREKLFF
V: TRBV28; size: NA; D: NA; J: TRBJ2-1; DNA: TGTGCCAGCAGTTCCCCGGCGCGGGATGGGGGCTACAATGAGCAGTTCTTC; CDR3: CASSSPARDGGYNEQFF
V: TRBV7-3; size: NA; D: NA; J: TRBJ1-1; DNA: TGTGCCAGCAGCTTAGATCCATCGTGGAGGAGCACTGAAGCTTTCTTT; CDR3: CASSLDPSWRSTEAFF
V: TRBV19; size: NA; D: TRBD1; J: TRBJ1-1; DNA: TGTGCCAGTACCAGAAGGGGGCGGGCCATGAACACTGAAGCTTTCTTT; CDR3: CASTRRGRAMNTEAFF
V: TRBV7-6; size: once; D: TRBD1; J: TRBJ2-7; DNA: TGTGCCAGCAGCTCAGGGGGGACAGGGACTTACGAGCAGTACTTC; CDR3: CASSSGGTGTYEQYF
V: TRBV5-8; size: NA; D: NA; J: TRBJ2-1; DNA: TGTGCCAGCCCGGGGAATGAGCAGTTCTTC; CDR3: CASPGNEQFF
V: TRBV23-1; size: once; D: TRBD1; J: TRBJ2-7; DNA: TGCGCCAGCAGTCATCCGGGACAGGGGGCCAACGAGCGGTACTTC; CDR3: CASSHPGQGANERYF
V: TRBV7-9; size: NA; D: TRBD1; J: TRBJ2-5; DNA: TGTGCCAGCAGCTTAGTCAAGACAGGGGGCCCCCCCGAGACCCAGTACTTC; CDR3: CASSLVKTGGPPETQYF
V: TRBV2; size: few; D: TRBD1; J: TRBJ2-5; DNA: TGTGCCAGCAGTGAAGGACAGGGGGCCGTAGAGACCCAGTACTTC; CDR3: CASSEGQGAVETQYF
V: TRBV5-1; size: few; D: TRBD2; J: TRBJ2-3; DNA: TGCGCCAGCAGCTTTAGCGGGAGCGAAGATACGCAGTATTTT; CDR3: CASSFSGSEDTQYF
V: TRBV29-1; size: NA; D: TRBD2; J: TRBJ2-7; DNA: TGCAGCGTTGGACTAGCGGGAGGGCACGAGCAGTACTTC; CDR3: CSVGLAGGHEQYF
V: TRBV2; size: NA; D: TRBD2; J: TRBJ2-5; DNA: TGTGCCAGCAGTAGCGGGACTAGCGGATACCAAGAGACCCAGTACTTC; CDR3: CASSSGTSGYQETQYF
V: TRBV9; size: NA; D: NA; J: TRBJ2-7; DNA: TGTGCCAGCTCTGTGACGGGGGACGAGCAGTACTTC; CDR3: CASSVTGDEQYF
V: TRBV18; size: few; D: TRBD1; J: TRBJ2-7; DNA: TGTGCCAGCTCACCGGGACAGGGAGACTACGAGCAGTACTTC; CDR3: CASSPGQGDYEQYF
V: TRBV2; size: NA; D: TRBD2; J: TRBJ2-1; DNA: TGTGCCAGCAGTGATTGGGCTAGCGGGATGTTGAATGAGCAGTTCTTC; CDR3: CASSDWASGMLNEQFF
V: TRBV7-3; size: few; D: TRBD2; J: TRBJ2-2; DNA: TGTGCCAGCAGCCTCGGACTAGCGGCTTACACCGGGGAGCTGTTTTTT; CDR3: CASSLGLAAYTGELFF
V: TRBV7-2; size: few; D: NA; J: TRBJ2-3; DNA: TGTGCCAGCAGCTCGGTGACTAGGGTTGATACGCAGTATTTT; CDR3: CASSSVTRVDTQYF
V: TRBV7-3; size: NA; D: TRBD1; J: TRBJ1-2; DNA: TGTGCCAGCAGCGGACAGGGGGACTATGGCTACACCTTC; CDR3: CASSGQGDYGYTF
V: TRBV7-7; size: once; D: TRBD2; J: TRBJ2-2; DNA: TGTGCTAGCAGCCACAGCGGGAGGGCGAACGGGGAGCTGTTTTTT; CDR3: CASSHSGRANGELFF